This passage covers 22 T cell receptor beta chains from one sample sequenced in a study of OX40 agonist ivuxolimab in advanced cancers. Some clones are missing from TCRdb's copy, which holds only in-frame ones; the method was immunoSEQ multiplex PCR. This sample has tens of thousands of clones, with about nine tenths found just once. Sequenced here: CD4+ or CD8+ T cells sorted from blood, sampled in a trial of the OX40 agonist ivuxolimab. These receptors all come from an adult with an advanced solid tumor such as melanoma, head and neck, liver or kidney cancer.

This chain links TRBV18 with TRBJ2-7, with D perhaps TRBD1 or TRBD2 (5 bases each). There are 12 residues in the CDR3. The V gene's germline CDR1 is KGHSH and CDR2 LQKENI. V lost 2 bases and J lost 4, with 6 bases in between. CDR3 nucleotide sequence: TGTGCCAGCTCACCAGGGACGTACGAGCAGTACGTC. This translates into CASSPGTYEQYV.

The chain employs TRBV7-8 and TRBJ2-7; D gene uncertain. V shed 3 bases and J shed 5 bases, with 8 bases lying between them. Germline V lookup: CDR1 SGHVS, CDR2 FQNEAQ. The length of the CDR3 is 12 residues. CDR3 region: CASSFSLNEQYV. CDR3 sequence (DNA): TGTGCCAGCAGCTTTTCCCTTAACGAGCAGTACGTC.

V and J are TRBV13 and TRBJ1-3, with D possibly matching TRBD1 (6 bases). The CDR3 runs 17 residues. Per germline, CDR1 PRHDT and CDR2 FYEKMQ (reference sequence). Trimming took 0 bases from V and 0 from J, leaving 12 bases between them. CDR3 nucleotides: TGTGCCAGCAGCTTAGGCCTGGGGGCGAGCTCTGGAAACACCATATATTTT. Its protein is CASSLGLGASSGNTIYF.

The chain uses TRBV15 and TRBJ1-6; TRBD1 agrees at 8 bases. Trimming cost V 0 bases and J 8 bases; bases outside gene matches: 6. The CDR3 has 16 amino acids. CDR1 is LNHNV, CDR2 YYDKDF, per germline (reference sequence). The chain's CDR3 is CATSRDAGGPDSPLHF. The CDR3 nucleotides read TGTGCCACCAGCAGAGATGCAGGGGGCCCTGATTCACCCCTCCACTTT.

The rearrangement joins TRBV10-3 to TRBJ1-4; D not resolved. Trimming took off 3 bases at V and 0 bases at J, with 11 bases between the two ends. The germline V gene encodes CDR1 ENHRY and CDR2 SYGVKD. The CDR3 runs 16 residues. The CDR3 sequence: CAISERTDATNEKLFF. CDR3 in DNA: TGTGCCATCAGTGAAAGGACGGATGCAACTAATGAAAAACTGTTTTTT.

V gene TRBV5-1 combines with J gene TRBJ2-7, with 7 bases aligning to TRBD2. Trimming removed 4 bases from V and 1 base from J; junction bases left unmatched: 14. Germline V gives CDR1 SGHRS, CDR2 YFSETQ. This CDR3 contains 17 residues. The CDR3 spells CASSASKGAGESYEQYF. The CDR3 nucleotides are TGCGCCAGCAGCGCCTCCAAAGGGGCGGGGGAGTCCTACGAGCAGTACTTC.

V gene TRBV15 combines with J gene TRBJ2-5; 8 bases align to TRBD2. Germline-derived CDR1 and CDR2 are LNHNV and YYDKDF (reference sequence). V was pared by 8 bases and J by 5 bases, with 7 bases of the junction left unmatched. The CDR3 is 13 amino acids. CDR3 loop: CATVLSGEETQYF. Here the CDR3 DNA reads TGTGCCACCGTCCTTAGCGGGGAGGAGACCCAGTACTTC.

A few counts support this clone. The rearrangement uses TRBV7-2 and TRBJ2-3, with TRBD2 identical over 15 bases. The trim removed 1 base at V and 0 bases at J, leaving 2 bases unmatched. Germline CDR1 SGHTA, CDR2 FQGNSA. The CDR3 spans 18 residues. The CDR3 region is CASSLGTSGGASTDTQYF. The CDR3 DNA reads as TGTGCCAGCAGCTTAGGGACTAGCGGGGGGGCTAGCACAGATACGCAGTATTTT.

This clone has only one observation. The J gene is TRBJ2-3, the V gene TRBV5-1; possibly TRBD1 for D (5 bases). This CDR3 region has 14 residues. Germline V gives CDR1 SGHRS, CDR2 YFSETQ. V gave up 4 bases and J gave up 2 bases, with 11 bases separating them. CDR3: CASSRTIITDTQYF. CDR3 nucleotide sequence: TGCGCCAGCAGCAGGACAATTATCACAGATACGCAGTATTTT.

The CDR3 coding sequence is TGTGCCAGCAGCCCGTCTTTCCAGGGAAACACTGAAGCTTTCTTT. It codes for CASSPSFQGNTEAFF. The V call is TRBV14, the J call TRBJ1-1, with a possible D match to TRBD1 (5 bases). Germline V gives CDR1 SGHDN, CDR2 FVKESK. The CDR3 runs to 15 residues. Between the trimmed V and J ends, which lost 4 bases and 2 bases, there was a span of 14 bases.

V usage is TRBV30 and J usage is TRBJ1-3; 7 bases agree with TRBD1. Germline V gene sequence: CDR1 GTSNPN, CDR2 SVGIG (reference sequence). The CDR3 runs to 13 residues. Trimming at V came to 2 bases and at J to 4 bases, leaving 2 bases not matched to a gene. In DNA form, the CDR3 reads TGTGCCTGGAGTACAGGGGACGGAAACACCATATATTTT. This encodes CAWSTGDGNTIYF.

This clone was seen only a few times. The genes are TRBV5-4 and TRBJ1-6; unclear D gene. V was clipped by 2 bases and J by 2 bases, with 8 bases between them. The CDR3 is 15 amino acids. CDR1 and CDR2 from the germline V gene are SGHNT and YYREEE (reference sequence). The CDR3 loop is CASSFAGTYNSPLHF. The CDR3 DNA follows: TGTGCCAGCAGCTTCGCGGGGACCTATAATTCACCCCTCCACTTT.

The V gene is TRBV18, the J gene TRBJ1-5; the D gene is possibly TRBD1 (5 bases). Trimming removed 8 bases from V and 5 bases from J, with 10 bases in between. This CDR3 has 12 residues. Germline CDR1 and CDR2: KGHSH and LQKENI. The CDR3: CASRTGDQPQHF. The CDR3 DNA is TGTGCCAGCCGTACAGGAGATCAGCCCCAGCATTTT.

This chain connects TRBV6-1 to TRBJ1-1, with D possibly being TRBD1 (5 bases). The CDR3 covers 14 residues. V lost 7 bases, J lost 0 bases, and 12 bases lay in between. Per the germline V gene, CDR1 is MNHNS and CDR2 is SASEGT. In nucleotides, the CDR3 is TGTGCCAGCACTCTGACAGACATGAACACTGAAGCTTTCTTT. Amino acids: CASTLTDMNTEAFF.

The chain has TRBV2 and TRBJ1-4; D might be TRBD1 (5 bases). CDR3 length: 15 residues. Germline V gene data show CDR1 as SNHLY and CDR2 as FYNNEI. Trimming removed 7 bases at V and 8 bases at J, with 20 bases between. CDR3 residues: CASNSLRGQGEKLFF. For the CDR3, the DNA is TGTGCCAGCAACTCACTCCGGGGCCAAGGGGAAAAACTGTTTTTT.

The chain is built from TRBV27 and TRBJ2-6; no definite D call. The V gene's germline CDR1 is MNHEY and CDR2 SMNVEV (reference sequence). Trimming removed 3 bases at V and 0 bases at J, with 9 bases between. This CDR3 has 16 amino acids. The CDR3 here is CASSFNVDSGANVLTF. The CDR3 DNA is TGTGCCAGCAGTTTCAACGTCGACTCTGGGGCCAACGTCCTGACTTTC.

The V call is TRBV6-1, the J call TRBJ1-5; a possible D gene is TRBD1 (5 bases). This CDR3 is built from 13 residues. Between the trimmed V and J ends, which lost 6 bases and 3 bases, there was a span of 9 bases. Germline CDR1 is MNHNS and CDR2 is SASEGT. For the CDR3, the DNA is TGTGCCAGCAGGGGGACGGACAATCAGCCCCAGCATTTT. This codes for CASRGTDNQPQHF.

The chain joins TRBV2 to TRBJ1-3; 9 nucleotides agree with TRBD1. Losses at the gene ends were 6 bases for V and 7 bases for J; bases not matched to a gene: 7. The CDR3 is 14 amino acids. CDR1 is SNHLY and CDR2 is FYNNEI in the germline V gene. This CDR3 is CASREGQGWNTIYF. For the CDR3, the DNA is TGTGCCAGCAGAGAGGGACAGGGATGGAACACCATATATTTT.

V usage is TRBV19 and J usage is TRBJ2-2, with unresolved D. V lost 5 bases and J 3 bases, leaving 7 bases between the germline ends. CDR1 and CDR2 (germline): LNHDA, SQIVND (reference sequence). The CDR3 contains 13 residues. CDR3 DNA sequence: TGTGCCAGTAGTGGCGGATACACCGGGGAGCTGTTTTTT. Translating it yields CASSGGYTGELFF. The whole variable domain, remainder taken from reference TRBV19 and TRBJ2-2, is DGGITQSPKYLFRKEGQNVTLSCEQNLNHDAMYWYRQDPGQGLRLIYYSQIVNDFQKGDIAEGYSVSREKKESFPLTVTSAQKNPTAFYLCASSGGYTGELFFGEGSRLTVL.

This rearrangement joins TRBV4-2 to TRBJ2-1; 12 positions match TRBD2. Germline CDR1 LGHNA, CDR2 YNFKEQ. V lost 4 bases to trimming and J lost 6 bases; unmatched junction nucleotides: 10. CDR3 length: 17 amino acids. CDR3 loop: CASSRSSSGGAFNEQFF. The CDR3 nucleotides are TGTGCCAGCAGCCGCAGCTCTAGCGGGGGGGCCTTCAATGAGCAGTTCTTC.

In nucleotides, the CDR3 is TGTGCCAGCAGCCTCCGGGACAGGGCGACCCCCCAGCATTTT. Its translation is CASSLRDRATPQHF. This chain uses TRBV5-6 with TRBJ1-5; 9 bases are a match to TRBD1. The germline gives CDR1 SGHDT, CDR2 YYEEEE. V was clipped by 4 bases and J by 10 bases; unmatched bases: 9. CDR3 length: 14 amino acids.

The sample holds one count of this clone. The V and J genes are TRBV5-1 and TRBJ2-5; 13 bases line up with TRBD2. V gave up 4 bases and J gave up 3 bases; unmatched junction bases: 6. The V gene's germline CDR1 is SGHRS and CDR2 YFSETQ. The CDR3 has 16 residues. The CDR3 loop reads CASSPGTSGAEETQYF. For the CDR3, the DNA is TGCGCCAGCAGCCCGGGGACTAGCGGGGCGGAAGAGACCCAGTACTTC.